The next 28 T cell receptor beta chains were all read from a single sample in a study of cytomegalovirus exposure and HLA in healthy donors (dated 2017 in TCRdb). Libraries were prepared through the immunoSEQ multiplex PCR assay. As stored in TCRdb, this immuneACCESS dataset retains in-frame rearrangements with V and J assigned. A fraction of the clones does not appear; measured against another copy, unresolved V genes explain less than half of the discrepancy, and the remainder lacks a known reason. This sample has hundreds of thousands of clones in its table, and around 89% of those were observed once. About 0.86% of the sample is taken by the ten largest. The sequenced sample was PBMCs. Receptors were obtained from a woman between 18 and 30 years old in good health and CMV-seronegative.

The chain combines TRBV4-1 with TRBJ1-3; no clear D. The CDR3 covers 13 residues. V was pared by 2 bases and J by 4 bases, with 6 bases between. Per the germline V gene, CDR1 is MGHRA and CDR2 is YSYEKL. The CDR3 sequence is CASSQIQGNTIYF. CDR3 sequence (DNA): TGCGCCAGCAGCCAAATACAAGGAAACACCATATATTTT.

This sequence joins TRBV2 and TRBJ2-5; 11 nucleotides match TRBD1. The germline CDR1 and CDR2 sequences are SNHLY and FYNNEI. The CDR3 is 14 residues long. Germline trimming cut 9 bases from V and 5 bases from J; bases unmatched to any gene: 8. The CDR3 reads CARGDRGGRETQYF. CDR3 DNA sequence: TGTGCCAGGGGGGACAGGGGGGGGCGGGAGACCCAGTACTTC. The entire variable domain, with the rest obtained from reference TRBV2 and TRBJ2-5, is as follows: EPEVTQTPSHQVTQMGQEVILRCVPISNHLYFYWYRQILGQKVEFLVSFYNNEISEKSEIFDDQFSVERPDGSNFTLKIRSTKLEDSAMYFCARGDRGGRETQYFGPGTRLLVL.

This clone was picked up one time. The CDR3 sequence is CASSPTVTSGRSGTDTQYF. DNA of the CDR3: TGCGCCAGCAGCCCCACAGTTACTAGCGGGAGATCTGGCACAGATACGCAGTATTTT. The rearrangement joins TRBV5-1 to TRBJ2-3, with 11 positions matching TRBD2. Germline-derived CDR1 and CDR2 are SGHRS and YFSETQ. V was pared by 4 bases and J by 1 base, with 14 bases of the junction left unmatched. The CDR3 consists of 19 residues.

The genes are TRBV5-1 and TRBJ1-4; 9 nucleotides match TRBD1. The germline CDR1 and CDR2 sequences are SGHRS and YFSETQ. The ends lost 3 bases at V and 7 bases at J; junction bases unmatched: 10. The CDR3 has 16 amino acids. The CDR3 spells CASSSQGAAGGEKLFF. The CDR3 nucleotides read TGCGCCAGCAGCTCACAGGGGGCCGCGGGAGGTGAAAAACTGTTTTTT.

V usage is TRBV5-6 and J usage is TRBJ2-7; 7 bases map to TRBD1. CDR3 length: 13 residues. Germline V CDR1 and CDR2: SGHDT, YYEEEE. With 0 bases clipped from V and 5 bases from J, the junction kept 2 bases outside the gene matches. In DNA form, the CDR3 reads TGTGCCAGCAGCTTGGGACAGGGAAACGAGCAGTACTTC. Translation gives CASSLGQGNEQYF.

The rearrangement uses TRBV5-4 and TRBJ2-3; 12 bases align to TRBD2. There are 18 residues in the CDR3. The J segment lost 3 bases and the V segment lost 2 bases, leaving 10 bases of the junction unmatched. Looked up from germline, CDR1 is SGHNT and CDR2 is YYREEE (reference sequence). The DNA of the CDR3 is TGTGCCAGCAGCTTAAAACGTCTGGGGACTAGCGGGACAGATACGCAGTATTTT. Encoded protein: CASSLKRLGTSGTDTQYF. Full variable domain (remainder filled in from reference TRBV5-4 and TRBJ2-3): ETGVTQSPTHLIKTRGQQVTLRCSSQSGHNTVSWYQQALGQGPQFIFQYYREEENGRGNFPPRFSGLQFPNYSSELNVNALELDDSALYLCASSLKRLGTSGTDTQYFGPGTRLTVL.

This chain joins TRBV6-5 and TRBJ1-1, with 9 bases fitting TRBD1. Germline V gene data show CDR1 as MNHEY and CDR2 as SVGAGI. The CDR3 length is 14 residues. After removal of 1 base from V and 5 bases from J, the junction contained 2 bases not matched to a gene. The CDR3 DNA is TGTGCCAGCAGTTACTACGGGACAGGGACTGAAGCTTTCTTT. It encodes CASSYYGTGTEAFF.

The genes are TRBV7-2 and TRBJ1-1; no reliable D call. Trimming took off 1 base at V and 4 bases at J, with 10 bases between the two ends. The CDR3 contains 14 residues. CDR1 and CDR2 from the germline V gene are SGHTA and FQGNSA. Written as DNA, the CDR3 is TGTGCCAGCAGCTTAGGGAGTTTGGGCACTGAAGCTTTCTTT. Encoded protein: CASSLGSLGTEAFF.

The chain recombines TRBV6-5 with TRBJ1-6; 9 bases align to TRBD1. With V trimmed by 6 bases and J by 7 bases, 7 bases remained unmatched. The CDR3 is 15 residues long. The germline V gene encodes CDR1 MNHEY and CDR2 SVGAGI. The CDR3 DNA sequence: TGTGCCAGCAGCTCGGGGGGACAGGGAAATTCACCCCTCCACTTT. Protein sequence: CASSSGGQGNSPLHF.

The CDR3, as DNA: TGTGCCAGCAGTCCTAGCGGGAGGGTTAACAATGAGCAGTTCTTC. Its translation: CASSPSGRVNNEQFF. This chain connects TRBV27 to TRBJ2-1; 12 bases map to TRBD2. The germline V gene encodes CDR1 MNHEY and CDR2 SMNVEV (reference sequence). The length of the CDR3 is 15 residues. V dropped 5 bases and J dropped 5; count of bases not matched to a gene: 4.

The genes are TRBV27 and TRBJ2-7, with D perhaps TRBD2 (5 bases). This CDR3 is built from 15 residues. V lost 2 bases to trimming and J lost 4 bases, with 15 bases between them. CDR1 is MNHEY, CDR2 SMNVEV, per germline (reference sequence). The CDR3 reads CASSLLSGSGYEQYF. The DNA of the CDR3 is TGTGCCAGCAGTTTACTGAGCGGATCCGGTTACGAGCAGTACTTC.

This chain links TRBV6-5 with TRBJ2-7, with TRBD1 identical over 11 bases. Unmatched junction bases numbered 2, after V lost 4 bases and J lost 6 bases. This CDR3 contains 13 residues. Per germline, CDR1 MNHEY and CDR2 SVGAGI. In nucleotides, the CDR3 is TGTGCCAGCAGTTTGGGGACAGGGGGCGAGCAGTACTTC. This translates into CASSLGTGGEQYF.

The count of this clone is one. This chain uses TRBV6-5 with TRBJ2-1; 7 bases match TRBD2. Germline loops: CDR1 MNHEY, CDR2 SVGAGI. With 0 bases clipped from V and 8 bases from J, the junction kept 10 bases outside the gene matches. The CDR3 has 16 amino acids. CDR3 nucleotides: TGTGCCAGCAGTTACTCGATTATAACGGGAGGAGATGAGCAGTTCTTC. Translation gives CASSYSIITGGDEQFF.

This clone was recorded once. V and J are TRBV6-1 and TRBJ1-2; D remains unclear. This CDR3 comprises 11 residues. Trimming removed 11 bases at V and 2 bases at J, with 9 bases between. CDR1 is MNHNS, CDR2 SASEGT, per germline. The CDR3 region is CALKQNYGYTF. Here the CDR3 DNA reads TGTGCCCTGAAGCAAAACTATGGCTACACCTTC.

The rearrangement links TRBV28 to TRBJ1-2, with TRBD1 matching 8 bases. The ends lost 4 bases at V and 5 bases at J; junction bases unmatched: 12. The CDR3 has 16 amino acids. CDR1 and CDR2 from the germline V gene are MDHEN and SYDVKM. DNA for the CDR3: TGTGCCAGCAGTTCAGACTCCAGGGGGCGGCTTTATGGCTACACCTTC. The encoded protein is CASSSDSRGRLYGYTF.

This chain links TRBV27 with TRBJ1-2, with D possibly matching TRBD1 (5 bases). Germline values: CDR1 MNHEY, CDR2 SMNVEV (reference sequence). Trimming cost V 6 bases and J 10 bases, with 15 bases left between them. This CDR3 is built from 12 residues. The CDR3 DNA follows: TGTGCCAGCAGCCGCGACAGCATAGTCTACACCTTC. It yields the protein CASSRDSIVYTF.

This clone has just one count. CDR3 sequence: CASSPGQASYEQYF. The DNA of the CDR3 is TGTGCCAGCAGTCCGGGACAGGCCTCCTACGAGCAGTACTTC. The chain has TRBV6-5 and TRBJ2-7, with TRBD1 matching 8 bases. Germline V gene data show CDR1 as MNHEY and CDR2 as SVGAGI. J was trimmed by 0 bases and V by 5 bases; bases with no gene match: 3. This CDR3 has 14 amino acids.

V and J are TRBV27 and TRBJ2-7, with unresolved D. V gave up 4 bases and J gave up 7 bases, with 14 bases separating them. Germline CDR1 reads MNHEY; CDR2 reads SMNVEV (reference sequence). CDR3 length: 13 residues. The CDR3: CASSWLFDSEQYF. DNA of the CDR3: TGTGCCAGCAGTTGGCTGTTCGACTCGGAGCAGTACTTC.

In DNA, the CDR3 is TGTGCCAGCAGCTTTAATGAAGAGACCCAGTACTTC. Protein product: CASSFNEETQYF. The V and J genes are TRBV11-3 and TRBJ2-5; the D is unclear. The V end was cut by 3 bases, the J end by 3 bases, with 5 bases between. The length of the CDR3 is 12 residues. From germline, CDR1 is SGHNT and CDR2 YENEEA.

This clone was found a few times. The chain carries TRBV7-9 and TRBJ2-1; 10 bases are a match to TRBD2. There are 17 residues in the CDR3. Germline lookup yields CDR1 SEHNR and CDR2 FQNEAQ (reference sequence). V lost 6 bases and J lost 3; bases outside the gene matches: 11. CDR3 nucleotide sequence: TGTGCCAGCAGGACCGGGACTAGCGAGGGCGACTACAATGAGCAGTTCTTC. Residues: CASRTGTSEGDYNEQFF. Drawing the rest from reference TRBV7-9 and TRBJ2-1, the complete variable domain is DTGVSQNPRHKITKRGQNVTFRCDPISEHNRLYWYRQTLGQGPEFLTYFQNEAQLEKSRLLSDRFSAERPKGSFSTLEIQRTEQGDSAMYLCASRTGTSEGDYNEQFFGPGTRLTVL.

Only a few counts were recorded for this clone. This chain connects TRBV7-9 to TRBJ1-5; tentative D call: TRBD1 (5 bases). This CDR3 comprises 16 residues. Germline loops: CDR1 SEHNR, CDR2 FQNEAQ (reference sequence). V lost 1 base to trimming and J lost 1 base, with 11 bases between them. CDR3 protein: CASSLVRSGSNQPQHF. Here the CDR3 DNA reads TGTGCCAGCAGCTTAGTTAGATCAGGGAGCAATCAGCCCCAGCATTTT.

This clone showed up just once. The chain's CDR3 is CASSDRVNNEQFF. The CDR3 nucleotides are TGTGCCAGCAGTGACAGGGTTAACAATGAGCAGTTCTTC. The gene calls are TRBV6-1 and TRBJ2-1; possibly TRBD1 for D (5 bases). V lost 3 bases and J 5 bases, leaving 8 bases between the germline ends. Germline assignment: CDR1 MNHNS and CDR2 SASEGT. The CDR3 sequence is 13 residues long.

The rearrangement uses TRBV9 and TRBJ2-7, with TRBD1 matching 8 bases. CDR1 and CDR2 from the germline V gene are SGDLS and YYNGEE. V shed 3 bases, J shed 0 bases, and the junction held 5 bases outside the gene matches. The CDR3 covers 15 residues. CDR3 DNA: TGTGCCAGCAGCGCAGGGGGCGGGGCCTCCTACGAGCAGTACTTC. As protein: CASSAGGGASYEQYF. Full variable domain (missing parts from reference TRBV9 and TRBJ2-7): DSGVTQTPKHLITATGQRVTLRCSPRSGDLSVYWYQQSLDQGLQFLIQYYNGEERAKGNILERFSAQQFPDLHSELNLSSLELGDSALYFCASSAGGGASYEQYFGPGTRLTVT.

The chain uses TRBV11-2 and TRBJ1-2; D gene ambiguous. This CDR3 has 14 residues. Germline assignment: CDR1 SGHAT and CDR2 FQNNGV. Trimming shortened V by 0 bases and J by 0 bases, and 5 bases separated the two germline ends. The CDR3 nucleotides read TGTGCCAGCAGCTTAGACCAGGCTAACTATGGCTACACCTTC. This sequence encodes CASSLDQANYGYTF.

The chain joins TRBV27 to TRBJ1-1, with D possibly TRBD1 on 6 matching bases. The V and J ends lost 6 bases and 5 bases respectively, with 13 bases between them. CDR3 length: 13 amino acids. In germline, CDR1 is MNHEY, CDR2 SMNVEV (reference sequence). CDR3 nucleotides: TGTGCCAGCAGGCCGACAGGTCGGACTGAAGCTTTCTTT. The encoded protein is CASRPTGRTEAFF.

This chain links TRBV14 with TRBJ1-2, with 9 positions matching TRBD1. The CDR3 is 15 residues long. Trimming removed 4 bases from V and 4 bases from J; junction bases left unmatched: 7. The germline V gene encodes CDR1 SGHDN and CDR2 FVKESK. The CDR3 reads CASSPTGGAGYGYTF. CDR3 coding DNA: TGTGCCAGCAGCCCCACAGGGGGCGCAGGCTATGGCTACACCTTC. Looking up the rest from reference TRBV14 and TRBJ1-2 gives the full variable domain: EAGVTQFPSHSVIEKGQTVTLRCDPISGHDNLYWYRRVMGKEIKFLLHFVKESKQDESGMPNNRFLAERTGGTYSTLKVQPAELEDSGVYFCASSPTGGAGYGYTFGSGTRLTVV.

This clone was detected once. The rearrangement links TRBV9 to TRBJ1-1, with D unresolved. V lost 0 bases and J 0 bases, leaving 9 bases between the germline ends. Looked up from germline, CDR1 is SGDLS and CDR2 is YYNGEE. The CDR3 runs 15 residues. The CDR3 spells CASSVGSEMNTEAFF. CDR3 sequence (DNA): TGTGCCAGCAGCGTAGGGTCAGAAATGAACACTGAAGCTTTCTTT.

This chain connects TRBV27 to TRBJ1-2, with 7 positions matching TRBD1. This CDR3 has 14 residues. V dropped 6 bases and J dropped 6; count of bases not matched to a gene: 10. Germline lookup yields CDR1 MNHEY and CDR2 SMNVEV (reference sequence). CDR3 nucleotides: TGTGCCAGCAGCCAGACAGAACAGGGGCATGGCTACACCTTC. Translating it yields CASSQTEQGHGYTF.